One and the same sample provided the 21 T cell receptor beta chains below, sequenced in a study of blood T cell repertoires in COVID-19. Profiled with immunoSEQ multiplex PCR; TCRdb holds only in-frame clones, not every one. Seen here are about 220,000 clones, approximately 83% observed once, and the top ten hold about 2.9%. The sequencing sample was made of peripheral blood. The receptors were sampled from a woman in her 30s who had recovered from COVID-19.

In nucleotides, the CDR3 is TGTGCCAGCAGCTTAGGAGTTCGGTCCTCCTACGAGCAGTACTTC. This sequence encodes CASSLGVRSSYEQYF. The chain has TRBV11-2 and TRBJ2-7, with D hard to call. Deletions cut 1 base from V and 0 bases from J, with 10 bases between. Germline assignment: CDR1 SGHAT and CDR2 FQNNGV. The CDR3 has 15 residues.

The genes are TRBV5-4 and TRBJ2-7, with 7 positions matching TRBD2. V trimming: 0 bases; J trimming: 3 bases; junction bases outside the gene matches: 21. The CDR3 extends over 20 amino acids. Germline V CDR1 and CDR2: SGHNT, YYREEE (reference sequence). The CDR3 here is CASSLEGRAGLLSGFYEQYF. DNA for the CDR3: TGTGCCAGCAGCTTGGAGGGCAGGGCCGGACTCCTTAGCGGGTTCTACGAGCAGTACTTC.

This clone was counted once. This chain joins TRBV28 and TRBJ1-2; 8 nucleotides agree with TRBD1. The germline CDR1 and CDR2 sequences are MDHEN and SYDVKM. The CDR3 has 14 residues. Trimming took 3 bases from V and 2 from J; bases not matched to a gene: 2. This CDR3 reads CASSLPGGNYGYTF. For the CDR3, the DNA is TGTGCCAGCAGTTTGCCAGGGGGCAACTATGGCTACACCTTC.

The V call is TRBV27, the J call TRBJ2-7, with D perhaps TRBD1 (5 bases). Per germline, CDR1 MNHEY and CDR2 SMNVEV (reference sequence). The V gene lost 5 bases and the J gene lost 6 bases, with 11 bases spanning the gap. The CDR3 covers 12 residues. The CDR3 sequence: CASSLPQGEQYF. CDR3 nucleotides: TGTGCCAGCAGTCTCCCTCAGGGCGAGCAGTACTTC.

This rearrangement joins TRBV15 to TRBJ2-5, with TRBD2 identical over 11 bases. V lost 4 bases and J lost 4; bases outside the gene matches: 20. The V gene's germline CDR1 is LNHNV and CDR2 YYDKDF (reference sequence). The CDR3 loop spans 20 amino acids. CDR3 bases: TGTGCCACCAGCACGATGTTTTACCTCCGGGGGCTAGCGGGAGGAGAGACCCAGTACTTC. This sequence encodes CATSTMFYLRGLAGGETQYF.

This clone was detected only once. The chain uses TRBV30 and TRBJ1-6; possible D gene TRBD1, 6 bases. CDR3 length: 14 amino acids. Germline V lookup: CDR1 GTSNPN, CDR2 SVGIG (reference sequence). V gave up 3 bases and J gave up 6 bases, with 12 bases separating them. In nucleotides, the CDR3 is TGTGCCTGGAGCGCAGGACAGCCTAATTCACCCCTCCACTTT. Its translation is CAWSAGQPNSPLHF. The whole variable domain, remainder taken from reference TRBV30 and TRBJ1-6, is SQTIHQWPATLVQPVGSPLSLECTVEGTSNPNLYWYRQAAGRGLQLLFYSVGIGQISSEVPQNLSASRPQDRQFILSSKKLLLSDSGFYLCAWSAGQPNSPLHFGNGTRLTVT.

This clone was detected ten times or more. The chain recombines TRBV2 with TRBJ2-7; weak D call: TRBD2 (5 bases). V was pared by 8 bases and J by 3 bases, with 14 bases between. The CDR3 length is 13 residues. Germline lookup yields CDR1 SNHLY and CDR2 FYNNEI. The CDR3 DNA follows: TGTGCCAGCGGGAGATCTCTGGGCTACGAGCAGTACTTC. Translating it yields CASGRSLGYEQYF. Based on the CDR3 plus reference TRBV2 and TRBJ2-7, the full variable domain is EPEVTQTPSHQVTQMGQEVILRCVPISNHLYFYWYRQILGQKVEFLVSFYNNEISEKSEIFDDQFSVERPDGSNFTLKIRSTKLEDSAMYFCASGRSLGYEQYFGPGTRLTVT.

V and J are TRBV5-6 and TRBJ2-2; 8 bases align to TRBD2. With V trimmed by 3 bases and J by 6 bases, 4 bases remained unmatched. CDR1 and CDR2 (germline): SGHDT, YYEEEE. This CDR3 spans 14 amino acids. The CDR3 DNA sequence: TGTGCCAGCAGCTGGGGACTAGAACCCGGGGAGCTGTTTTTT. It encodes CASSWGLEPGELFF.

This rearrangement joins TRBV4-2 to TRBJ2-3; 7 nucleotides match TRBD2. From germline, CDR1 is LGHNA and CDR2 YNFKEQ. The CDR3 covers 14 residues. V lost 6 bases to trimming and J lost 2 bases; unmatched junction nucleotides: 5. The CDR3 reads CASRHERDTDTQYF. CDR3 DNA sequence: TGTGCCAGCAGACATGAGCGGGACACAGATACGCAGTATTTT.

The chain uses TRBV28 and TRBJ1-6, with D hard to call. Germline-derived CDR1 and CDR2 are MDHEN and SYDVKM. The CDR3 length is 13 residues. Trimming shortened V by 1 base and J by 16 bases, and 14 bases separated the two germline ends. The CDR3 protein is CASSLFVRGSLHF. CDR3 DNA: TGTGCCAGCAGTTTATTCGTCCGAGGCAGTCTCCACTTT.

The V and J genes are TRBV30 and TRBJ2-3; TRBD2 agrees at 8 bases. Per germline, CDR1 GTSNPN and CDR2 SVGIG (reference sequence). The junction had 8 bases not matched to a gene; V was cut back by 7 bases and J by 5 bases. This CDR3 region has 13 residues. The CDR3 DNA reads TGTGCCTTTTTAGCGGGACGGGGAGATACGCAGTATTTT. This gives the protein CAFLAGRGDTQYF.

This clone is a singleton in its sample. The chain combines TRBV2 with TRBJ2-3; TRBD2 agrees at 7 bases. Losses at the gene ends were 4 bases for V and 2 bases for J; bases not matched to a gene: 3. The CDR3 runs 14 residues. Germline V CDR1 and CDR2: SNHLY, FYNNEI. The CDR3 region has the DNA TGTGCCAGCAGTGCTGGGAGGGCCACAGATACGCAGTATTTT. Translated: CASSAGRATDTQYF.

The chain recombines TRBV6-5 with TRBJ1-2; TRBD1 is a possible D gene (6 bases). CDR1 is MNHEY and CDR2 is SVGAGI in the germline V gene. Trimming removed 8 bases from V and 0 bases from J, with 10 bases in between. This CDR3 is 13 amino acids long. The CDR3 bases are TGTGCCAGCCAGGGGACCGCTAACTATGGCTACACCTTC. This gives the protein CASQGTANYGYTF.

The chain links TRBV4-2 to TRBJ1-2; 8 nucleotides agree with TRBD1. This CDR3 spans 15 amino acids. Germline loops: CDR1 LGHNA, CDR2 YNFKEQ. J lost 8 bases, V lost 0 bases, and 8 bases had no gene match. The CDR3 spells CASSQDRTGRGGYTF. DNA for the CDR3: TGTGCCAGCAGCCAAGATCGGACAGGGCGCGGAGGCTACACCTTC.

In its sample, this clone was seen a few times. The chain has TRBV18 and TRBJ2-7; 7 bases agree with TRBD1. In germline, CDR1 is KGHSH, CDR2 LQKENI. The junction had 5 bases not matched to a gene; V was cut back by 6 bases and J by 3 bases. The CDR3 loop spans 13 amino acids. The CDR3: CASSSGTDYEQYF. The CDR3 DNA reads TGTGCCAGCTCGTCCGGGACAGACTACGAGCAGTACTTC.

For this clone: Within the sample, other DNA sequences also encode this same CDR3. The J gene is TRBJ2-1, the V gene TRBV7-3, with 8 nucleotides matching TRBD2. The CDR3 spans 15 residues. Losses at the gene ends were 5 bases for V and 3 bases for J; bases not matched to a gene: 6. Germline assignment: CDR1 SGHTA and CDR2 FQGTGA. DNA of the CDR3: TGTGCCAGCAGCCCTGGACTAGCCGGCTACAATGAGCAGTTCTTC. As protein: CASSPGLAGYNEQFF.

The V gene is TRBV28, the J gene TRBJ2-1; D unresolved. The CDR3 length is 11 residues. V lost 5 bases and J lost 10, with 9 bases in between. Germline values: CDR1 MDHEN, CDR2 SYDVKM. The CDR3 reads CASSSPSEQFF. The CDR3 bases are TGTGCCAGCAGTAGCCCATCCGAGCAGTTCTTC. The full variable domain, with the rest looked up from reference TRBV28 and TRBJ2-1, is DVKVTQSSRYLVKRTGEKVFLECVQDMDHENMFWYRQDPGLGLRLIYFSYDVKMKEKGDIPEGYSVSREKKERFSLILESASTNQTSMYLCASSSPSEQFFGPGTRLTVL.

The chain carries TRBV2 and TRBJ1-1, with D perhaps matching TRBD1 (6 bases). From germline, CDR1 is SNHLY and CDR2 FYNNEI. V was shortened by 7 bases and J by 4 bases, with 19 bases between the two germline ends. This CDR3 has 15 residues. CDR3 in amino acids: CASTPGASRATEAFF. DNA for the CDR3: TGTGCCAGCACTCCAGGGGCCTCAAGGGCCACTGAAGCTTTCTTT.

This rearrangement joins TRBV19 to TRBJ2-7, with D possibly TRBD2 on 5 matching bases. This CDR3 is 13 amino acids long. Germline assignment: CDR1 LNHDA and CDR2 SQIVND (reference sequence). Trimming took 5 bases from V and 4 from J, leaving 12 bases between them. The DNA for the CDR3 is TGTGCCAGTAGTCGAGGGCCGATATACGAGCAGTACTTC. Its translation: CASSRGPIYEQYF.

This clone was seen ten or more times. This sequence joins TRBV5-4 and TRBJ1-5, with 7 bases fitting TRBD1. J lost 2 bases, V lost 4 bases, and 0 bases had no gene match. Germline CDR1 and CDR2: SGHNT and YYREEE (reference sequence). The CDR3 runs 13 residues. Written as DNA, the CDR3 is TGTGCCAGCAGCACAGGGGGCAATCAGCCCCAGCATTTT. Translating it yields CASSTGGNQPQHF. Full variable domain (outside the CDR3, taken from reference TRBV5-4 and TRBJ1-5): ETGVTQSPTHLIKTRGQQVTLRCSSQSGHNTVSWYQQALGQGPQFIFQYYREEENGRGNFPPRFSGLQFPNYSSELNVNALELDDSALYLCASSTGGNQPQHFGDGTRLSIL.

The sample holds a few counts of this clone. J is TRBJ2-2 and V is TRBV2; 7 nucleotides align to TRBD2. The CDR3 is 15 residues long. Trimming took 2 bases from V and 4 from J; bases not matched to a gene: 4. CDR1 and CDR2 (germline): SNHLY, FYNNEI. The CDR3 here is CASSESGRGTGELFF. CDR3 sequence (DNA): TGTGCCAGCAGTGAAAGTGGGAGGGGCACCGGGGAGCTGTTTTTT.